This T cell receptor (beta chain) is from a study of early T cells in non-severe SARS-CoV-2 infection. Individual cDNA molecules were tagged with unique molecular identifiers. In TCRdb, the 5' RACE reads were re-called with MiXCR into one record per CDR3 protein. The data show about 100,000 distinct CDR3 sequences, with 11% seen just once and roughly 7.5% held by the top ten. In this sample, this clonotype turned up a few times. V was clipped by 10 bases and J by 6 bases; unmatched bases: 18. The CDR3 is 17 amino acids. This sequence was found in an adult who was a healthcare worker with PCR-confirmed SARS-CoV-2 infection or an uninfected control (not recorded which). The V gene is TRBV12-3 or TRBV12-4, the J gene TRBJ2-2; 9 bases are shared with TRBD2. Input material: whole blood. CDR3 nucleotides: TGTGCCACCAATCGAAAGGGCGGGAGGGTCGGATCCGGGGAGCTGTTTTTT. Protein: CATNRKGGRVGSGELFF.